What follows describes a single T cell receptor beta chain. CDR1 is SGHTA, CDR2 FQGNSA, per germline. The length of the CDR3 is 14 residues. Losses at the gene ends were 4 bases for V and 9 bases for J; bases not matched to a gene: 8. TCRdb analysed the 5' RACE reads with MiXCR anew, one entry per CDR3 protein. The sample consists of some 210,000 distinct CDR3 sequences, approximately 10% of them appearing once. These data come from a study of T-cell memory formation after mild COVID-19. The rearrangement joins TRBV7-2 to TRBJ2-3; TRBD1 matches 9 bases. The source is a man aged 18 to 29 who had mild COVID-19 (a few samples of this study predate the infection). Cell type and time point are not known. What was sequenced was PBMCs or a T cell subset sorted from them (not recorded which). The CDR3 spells CASSSTGTGLTQYF. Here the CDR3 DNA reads TGTGCCAGCAGCTCTACCGGGACAGGGTTGACGCAGTATTTT.